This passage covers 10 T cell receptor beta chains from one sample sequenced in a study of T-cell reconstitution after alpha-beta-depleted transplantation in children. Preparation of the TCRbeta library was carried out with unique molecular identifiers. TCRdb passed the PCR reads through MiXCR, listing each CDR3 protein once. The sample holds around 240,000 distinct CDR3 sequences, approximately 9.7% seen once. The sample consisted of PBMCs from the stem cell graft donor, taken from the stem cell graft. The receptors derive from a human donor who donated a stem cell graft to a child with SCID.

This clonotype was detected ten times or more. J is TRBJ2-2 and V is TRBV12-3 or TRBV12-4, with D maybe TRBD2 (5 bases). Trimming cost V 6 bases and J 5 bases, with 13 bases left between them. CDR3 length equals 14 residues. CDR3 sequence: CASRTIPGTGELFF. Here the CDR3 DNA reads TGTGCCAGCAGGACAATCCCGGGAACCGGGGAGCTGTTTTTT.

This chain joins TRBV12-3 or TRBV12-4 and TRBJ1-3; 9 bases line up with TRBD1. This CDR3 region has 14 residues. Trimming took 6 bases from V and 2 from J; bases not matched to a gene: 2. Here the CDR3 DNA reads TGTGCCAGCAGCAGACAGGGGGCTGGAAACACCATATATTTT. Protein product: CASSRQGAGNTIYF.

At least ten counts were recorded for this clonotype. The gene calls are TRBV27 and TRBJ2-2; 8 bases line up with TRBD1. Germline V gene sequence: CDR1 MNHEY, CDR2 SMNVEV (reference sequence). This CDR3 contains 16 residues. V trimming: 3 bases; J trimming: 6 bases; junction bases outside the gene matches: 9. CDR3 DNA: TGTGCCAGCAGTTTTTTGGGACAGGTAGCCGCCGGGGAGCTGTTTTTT. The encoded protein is CASSFLGQVAAGELFF.

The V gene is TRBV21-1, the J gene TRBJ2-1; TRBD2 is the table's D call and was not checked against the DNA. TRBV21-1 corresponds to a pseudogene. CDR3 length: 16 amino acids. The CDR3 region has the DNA TGTGCCAGCAGCAAAGACCCCACTAGTTGCGAGAATGAGCAGTTCTTC. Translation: CASSKDPTSCENEQFF.

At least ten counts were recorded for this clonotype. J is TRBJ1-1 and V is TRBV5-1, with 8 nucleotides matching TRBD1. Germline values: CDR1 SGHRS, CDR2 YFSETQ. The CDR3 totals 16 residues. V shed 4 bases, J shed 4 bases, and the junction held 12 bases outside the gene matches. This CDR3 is CASSPAGGQGGTEAFF. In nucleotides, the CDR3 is TGCGCCAGCAGCCCCGCGGGAGGACAGGGCGGCACTGAAGCTTTCTTT. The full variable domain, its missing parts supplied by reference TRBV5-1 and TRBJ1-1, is KAGVTQTPRYLIKTRGQQVTLSCSPISGHRSVSWYQQTPGQGLQFLFEYFSETQRNKGNFPGRFSGRQFSNSRSEMNVSTLELGDSALYLCASSPAGGQGGTEAFFGQGTRLTVV.

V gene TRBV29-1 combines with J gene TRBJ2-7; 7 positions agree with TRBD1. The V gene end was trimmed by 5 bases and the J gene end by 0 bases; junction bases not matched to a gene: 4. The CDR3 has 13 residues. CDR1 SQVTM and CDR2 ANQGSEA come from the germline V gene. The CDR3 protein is CSVQGTVSYEQYF. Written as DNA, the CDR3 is TGCAGCGTTCAAGGGACAGTCTCCTACGAGCAGTACTTC.

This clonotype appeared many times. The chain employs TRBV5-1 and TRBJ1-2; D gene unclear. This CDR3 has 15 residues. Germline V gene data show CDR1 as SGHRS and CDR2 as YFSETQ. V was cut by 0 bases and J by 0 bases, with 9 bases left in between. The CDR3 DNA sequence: TGCGCCAGCAGCTTGGATCCCGCAGCTAACTATGGCTACACCTTC. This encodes CASSLDPAANYGYTF.

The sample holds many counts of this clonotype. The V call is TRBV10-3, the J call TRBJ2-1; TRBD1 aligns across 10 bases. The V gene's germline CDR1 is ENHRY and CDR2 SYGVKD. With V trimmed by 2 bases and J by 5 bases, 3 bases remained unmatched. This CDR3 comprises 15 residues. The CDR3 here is CAISEGQGEDNEQFF. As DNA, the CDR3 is TGTGCCATCAGTGAGGGACAGGGGGAAGACAATGAGCAGTTCTTC.

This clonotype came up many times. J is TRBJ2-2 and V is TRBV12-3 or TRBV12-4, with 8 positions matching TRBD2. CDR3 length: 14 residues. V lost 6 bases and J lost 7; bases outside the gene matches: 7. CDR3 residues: CASRLGGAGGELFF. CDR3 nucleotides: TGTGCCAGCAGACTCGGGGGGGCCGGCGGGGAGCTGTTTTTT.

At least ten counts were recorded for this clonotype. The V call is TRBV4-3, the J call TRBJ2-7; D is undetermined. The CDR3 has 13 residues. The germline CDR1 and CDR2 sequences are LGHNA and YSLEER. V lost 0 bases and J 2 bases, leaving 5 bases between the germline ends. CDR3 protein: CASSQEQAYEQYF. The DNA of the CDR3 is TGCGCCAGCAGCCAAGAACAAGCCTACGAGCAGTACTTC.